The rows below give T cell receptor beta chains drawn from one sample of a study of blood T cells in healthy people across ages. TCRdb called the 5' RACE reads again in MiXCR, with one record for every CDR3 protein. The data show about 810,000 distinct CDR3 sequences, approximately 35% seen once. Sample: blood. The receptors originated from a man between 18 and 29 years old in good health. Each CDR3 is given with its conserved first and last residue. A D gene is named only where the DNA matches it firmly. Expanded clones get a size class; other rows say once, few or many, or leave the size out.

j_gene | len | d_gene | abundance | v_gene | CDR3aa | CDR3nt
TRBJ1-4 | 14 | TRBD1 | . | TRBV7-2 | CASSPDRDGEKLFF | TGTGCCAGCAGCCCCGACAGGGACGGTGAAAAACTGTTTTTT
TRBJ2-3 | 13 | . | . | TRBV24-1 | CATSDLLGDTQYF | TGTGCCACCAGTGATTTGTTGGGGGATACGCAGTATTTT
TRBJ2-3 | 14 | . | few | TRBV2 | CASSPDRFTDTQYF | TGTGCCAGCAGTCCCGACAGGTTCACAGATACGCAGTATTTT
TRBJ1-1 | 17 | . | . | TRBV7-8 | CASSLARFGDRDTEAFF | TGTGCCAGCAGCTTAGCGAGATTTGGGGATAGGGACACTGAAGCTTTCTTT
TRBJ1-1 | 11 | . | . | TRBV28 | CASSFGVGAFF | TGTGCCAGCAGTTTCGGGGTGGGAGCTTTCTTT
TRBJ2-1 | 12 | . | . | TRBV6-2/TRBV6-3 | CASSYGVYEQFF | TGTGCCAGCAGTTACGGGGTCTATGAGCAGTTCTTC
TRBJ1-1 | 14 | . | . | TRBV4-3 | CASSQDLGRTEAFF | TGCGCCAGCAGCCAAGATCTGGGCCGGACTGAAGCTTTCTTT
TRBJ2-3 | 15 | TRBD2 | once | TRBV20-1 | CSAGGLAGDTDTQYF | TGCAGTGCTGGGGGACTAGCGGGGGACACAGATACGCAGTATTTT
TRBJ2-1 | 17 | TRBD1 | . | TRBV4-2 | CASSQSPGTGGNNEQFF | TGTGCCAGCAGCCAATCCCCCGGGACAGGGGGAAACAATGAGCAGTTCTTC
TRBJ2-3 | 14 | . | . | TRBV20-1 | CSAREGALRDTQYF | TGCAGTGCTAGAGAGGGGGCCCTGCGAGATACGCAGTATTTT
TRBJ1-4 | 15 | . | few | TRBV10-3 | CAISRLGGMSEKLFF | TGTGCCATCAGCCGACTAGGGGGTATGAGTGAAAAACTGTTTTTT
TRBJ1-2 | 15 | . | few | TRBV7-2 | CASSFFGGGIYGYTF | TGTGCCAGCAGCTTCTTCGGGGGAGGGATCTATGGCTACACCTTC
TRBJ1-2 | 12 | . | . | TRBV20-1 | CSAAAGGYGYTF | TGCAGCGCGGCGGCAGGCGGATATGGCTACACCTTC
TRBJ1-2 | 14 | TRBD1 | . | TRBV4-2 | CASSGQGAGYGYTF | TGTGCCAGCAGCGGACAGGGGGCAGGCTATGGCTACACCTTC
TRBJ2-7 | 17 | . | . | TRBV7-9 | CASSLDYRAPGPNEQYF | TGTGCCAGCAGCTTAGATTATAGGGCGCCGGGCCCCAATGAGCAGTACTTC
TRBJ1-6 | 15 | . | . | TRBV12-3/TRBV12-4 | CANSFGELANSPLHF | TGTGCCAACAGTTTCGGTGAACTCGCGAATTCACCCCTCCACTTT
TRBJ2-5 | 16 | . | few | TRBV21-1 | CASSKAASSGIETQYF | TGTGCCAGCAGCAAAGCGGCATCTAGCGGTATCGAGACCCAGTACTTC
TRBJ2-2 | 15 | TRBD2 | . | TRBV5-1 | CASSNGLAGTGELFF | TGCGCCAGCAGCAACGGACTAGCGGGGACCGGGGAGCTGTTTTTT
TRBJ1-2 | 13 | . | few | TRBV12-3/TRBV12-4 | CASSLGRRSGYTF | TGTGCCAGCAGTTTGGGGCGAAGGAGCGGCTACACCTTC
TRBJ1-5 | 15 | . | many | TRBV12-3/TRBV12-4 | CASSFEGASNQPQHF | TGTGCCAGCAGTTTCGAAGGGGCAAGCAATCAGCCCCAGCATTTT
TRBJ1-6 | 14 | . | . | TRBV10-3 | CAISEGAYNSPLHF | TGTGCCATCAGTGAAGGAGCCTATAATTCACCCCTCCACTTT
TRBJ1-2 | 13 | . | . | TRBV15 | CATSRHCRDGYTF | TGTGCCACCAGCAGACATTGTAGGGATGGCTACACCTTC
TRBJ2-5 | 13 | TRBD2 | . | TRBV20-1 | CSARSSGRETQYF | TGCAGTGCTAGGTCTAGCGGGAGAGAGACCCAGTACTTC
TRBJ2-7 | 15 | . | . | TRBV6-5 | CASSPGPVGPYEQYF | TGTGCCAGCAGTCCGGGCCCCGTGGGGCCCTACGAGCAGTACTTC
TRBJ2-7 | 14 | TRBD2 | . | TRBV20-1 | CSALLAGTRNEQYF | TGCAGTGCCCTACTAGCGGGGACTAGGAATGAGCAGTACTTC
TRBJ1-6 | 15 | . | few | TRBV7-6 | CASSLGQAPNSPLHF | TGTGCCAGCAGCTTAGGACAGGCCCCAAATTCACCCCTCCACTTT
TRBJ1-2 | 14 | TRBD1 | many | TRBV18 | CASSGTVANYGYTF | TGTGCCAGCTCCGGGACAGTAGCTAACTATGGCTACACCTTC
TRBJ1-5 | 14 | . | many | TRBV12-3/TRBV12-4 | CASSPQRDGQPQHF | TGTGCCAGCAGTCCCCAGCGTGATGGACAGCCCCAGCATTTT
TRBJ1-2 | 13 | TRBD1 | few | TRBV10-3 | CAIQGAINYGYTF | TGTGCCATCCAGGGGGCAATTAACTATGGCTACACCTTC
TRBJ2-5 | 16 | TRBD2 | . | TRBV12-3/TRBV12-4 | CASSPQLAGIQETQYF | TGTGCCAGCAGTCCCCAACTAGCGGGGATCCAAGAGACCCAGTACTTC
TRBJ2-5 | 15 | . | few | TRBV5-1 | CASSLPGEGQETQYF | TGCGCCAGCAGCTTGCCAGGGGAGGGCCAAGAGACCCAGTACTTC
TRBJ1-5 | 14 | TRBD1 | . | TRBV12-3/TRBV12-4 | CASRESGGSQPQHF | TGTGCCAGCAGGGAGTCAGGGGGTAGTCAGCCCCAGCATTTT
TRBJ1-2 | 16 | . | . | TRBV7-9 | CASSFLHPTDSLGYTF | TGTGCCAGCAGCTTTCTACACCCGACTGACAGCCTCGGCTACACCTTC
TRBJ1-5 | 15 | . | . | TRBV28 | CASSFQGNGNQPQHF | TGTGCCAGCAGTTTTCAGGGGAACGGCAATCAGCCCCAGCATTTT
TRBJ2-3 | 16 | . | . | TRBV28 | CASRTPREPYKDTQYF | TGTGCCAGCAGAACTCCCCGGGAACCTTACAAAGATACGCAGTATTTT
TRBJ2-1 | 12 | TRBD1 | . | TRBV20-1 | CSAPRGHGEQFF | TGCAGTGCACCGAGGGGGCATGGTGAGCAGTTCTTC
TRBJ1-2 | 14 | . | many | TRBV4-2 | CASSQVTGYYGYTF | TGTGCCAGCAGCCAAGTCACTGGGTACTATGGCTACACCTTC
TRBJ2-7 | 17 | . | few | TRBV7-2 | CASSLRGQAGKDYEQYF | TGTGCCAGCAGCTTAAGAGGACAGGCGGGGAAAGATTACGAGCAGTACTTC
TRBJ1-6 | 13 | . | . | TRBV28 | CVSTWVRDSPLHF | TGTGTCAGCACCTGGGTCCGCGATTCACCCCTCCACTTT
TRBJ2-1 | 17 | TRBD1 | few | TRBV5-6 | CASSLMASGQSHNEQFF | TGTGCCAGCAGCTTGATGGCATCGGGACAGAGCCACAATGAGCAGTTCTTC
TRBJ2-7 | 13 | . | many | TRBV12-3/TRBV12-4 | CASSVPSAYEQYF | TGTGCCAGCAGCGTGCCCAGCGCCTACGAGCAGTACTTC